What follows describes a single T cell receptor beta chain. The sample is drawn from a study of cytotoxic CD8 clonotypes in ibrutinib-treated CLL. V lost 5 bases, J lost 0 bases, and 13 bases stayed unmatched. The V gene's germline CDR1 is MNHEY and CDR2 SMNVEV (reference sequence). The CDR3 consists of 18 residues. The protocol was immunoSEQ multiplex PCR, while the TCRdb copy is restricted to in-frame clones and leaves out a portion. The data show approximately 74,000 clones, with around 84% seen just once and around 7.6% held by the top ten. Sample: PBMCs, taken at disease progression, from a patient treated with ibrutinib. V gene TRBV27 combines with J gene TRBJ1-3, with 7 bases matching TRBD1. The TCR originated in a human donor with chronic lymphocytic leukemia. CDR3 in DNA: TGTGCCAGCAGTAAAGGGGTACCGGGACAGCACTCTGGAAACACCATATATTTT. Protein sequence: CASSKGVPGQHSGNTIYF.